The 18 T cell receptor beta chains given below trace back to one sample, sequenced in a study of shared clonotypes between healthy human individuals. Here immunoSEQ multiplex PCR was the method, and the copy in TCRdb shows in-frame clones only, minus some. This sample has about 1.1 million clones, with roughly 74% found just once. Source material: memory CD4+ T cells from PBMCs. The subset denotes: CD45RA-negative fraction. The receptors shown here come from a man in his late teens or twenties in good health. Some clones in this sample may be carry-over from other donors' samples.

The chain joins TRBV7-3 to TRBJ1-1, with no clear D. The CDR3 has 14 amino acids. Deletions cut 2 bases from V and 0 bases from J, with 7 bases between. CDR1 SGHTA and CDR2 FQGTGA come from the germline V gene. CDR3 residues: CASSLLGMNTEAFF. For the CDR3, the DNA is TGTGCCAGCAGCTTACTAGGGATGAACACTGAAGCTTTCTTT.

The chain carries TRBV25-1 and TRBJ2-1; TRBD1 matches at 7 bases. The germline V gene has CDR1 MGHDK and CDR2 SYGVNS. J was trimmed by 10 bases and V by 4 bases; bases with no gene match: 10. CDR3 length: 14 amino acids. The DNA for the CDR3 is TGTGCCAGCAGTGTCCAGCTGACAGGGCCAGAGCAGTTCTTC. Residues: CASSVQLTGPEQFF.

This clone was detected a few times. This chain joins TRBV5-1 and TRBJ1-5; perhaps TRBD1 as D (5 bases). V lost 4 bases and J 2 bases, leaving 16 bases between the germline ends. CDR1 is SGHRS, CDR2 YFSETQ, per germline. The CDR3 consists of 16 residues. CDR3: CASSTGHGDGNQPQHF. The CDR3 DNA sequence: TGCGCCAGCAGCACAGGCCACGGGGATGGCAATCAGCCCCAGCATTTT.

This chain joins TRBV28 and TRBJ1-5, with TRBD1 as a possible D gene (6 bases). The CDR3 has 13 amino acids. Germline CDR1 MDHEN, CDR2 SYDVKM. Trimming shortened V by 11 bases and J by 1 base, and 12 bases separated the two germline ends. CDR3 sequence reads: CASTGMSNQPQHF. The CDR3 DNA reads TGTGCCTCCACAGGGATGAGCAATCAGCCCCAGCATTTT.

This clone was recorded many times. The identical CDR3 is also encoded by other nucleotide sequences in the sample. This chain connects TRBV28 to TRBJ1-2, with D unresolved. Germline V lookup: CDR1 MDHEN, CDR2 SYDVKM. The CDR3 consists of 12 residues. The V gene lost 3 bases and the J gene lost 4 bases, with 6 bases spanning the gap. CDR3 amino acids: CASSLSGYGYTF. Here the CDR3 DNA reads TGTGCCAGCAGTTTGTCAGGCTATGGCTACACCTTC.

Comments on this clone: Other DNA sequences of this sample code for an identical CDR3. The chain is built from TRBV5-4 and TRBJ1-5, with D possibly TRBD1 on 5 matching bases. Trimming pared 0 bases from V and 3 bases from J, leaving 7 bases between. The CDR3 has 14 residues. Per the germline V gene, CDR1 is SGHNT and CDR2 is YYREEE (reference sequence). The CDR3, as DNA: TGTGCCAGCAGCTTGGGGGGGACCAATCAGCCCCAGCATTTT. Its protein is CASSLGGTNQPQHF.

This chain links TRBV5-1 with TRBJ2-7; a possible D gene is TRBD2 (5 bases). The CDR3 consists of 16 residues. Trimming cost V 0 bases and J 2 bases, with 15 bases left between them. CDR1 is SGHRS and CDR2 is YFSETQ in the germline V gene. CDR3 amino acids: CASSLDPGGGAYEQYF. In DNA form, the CDR3 reads TGCGCCAGCAGCTTGGATCCAGGAGGCGGAGCCTACGAGCAGTACTTC.

CDR3 coding DNA: TGTGCCAGCAGAAATGGACCCAACGGTGAAGCTTTCTTT. It specifies CASRNGPNGEAFF. The chain employs TRBV2 and TRBJ1-1; D remains ambiguous. Germline assignment: CDR1 SNHLY and CDR2 FYNNEI. This CDR3 contains 13 residues. Trimming stripped 6 bases from V and 7 bases from J, with 15 bases between.

The rearrangement links TRBV29-1 to TRBJ2-1; tentatively, D is TRBD2 (5 bases). This CDR3 is 13 amino acids long. Trimming removed 6 bases from V and 3 bases from J, with 12 bases in between. CDR1 SQVTM and CDR2 ANQGSEA come from the germline V gene. CDR3 sequence: CSVKGEIYNEQFF. The DNA for the CDR3 is TGCAGCGTCAAGGGAGAGATCTACAATGAGCAGTTCTTC.

Of note for this clone: This likely came from a read error, as a far larger clone is one base away. The chain has TRBV4-1 and TRBJ2-7; D not certain. Per germline, CDR1 MGHRA and CDR2 YSYEKL. Deletions cut 2 bases from V and 6 bases from J, with 11 bases between. The CDR3 spans 13 residues. CDR3 in DNA: TGCGCCAGCAGCCAACTAGTGGGGTGCGAGCAGTACTTC. It codes for CASSQLVGCEQYF.

The V and J genes are TRBV6-1 and TRBJ1-2, with D uncertain. CDR3 size: 13 residues. Germline-derived CDR1 and CDR2 are MNHNS and SASEGT. V lost 7 bases, J lost 9 bases, and 18 bases lay in between. CDR3 coding DNA: TGTGCCAGCACTAAACCAGGTCACCTAAGCTACACCTTC. Amino acids: CASTKPGHLSYTF.

The chain joins TRBV28 to TRBJ1-2, with TRBD1 matching 9 bases. Unmatched junction bases numbered 10, after V lost 10 bases and J lost 4 bases. Germline V gene data show CDR1 as MDHEN and CDR2 as SYDVKM. CDR3 length: 14 amino acids. CDR3 DNA: TGTGCCACCCTCGTCGGACAGGGGACCTATGGCTACACCTTC. This encodes CATLVGQGTYGYTF.

The V and J genes are TRBV28 and TRBJ2-1, with 13 bases matching TRBD2. The CDR3 totals 15 residues. Trimming took 6 bases from V and 1 from J; bases not matched to a gene: 0. Germline values: CDR1 MDHEN, CDR2 SYDVKM. The CDR3 DNA is TGTGCCAGCAGGACTAGCGGGAGGTCCTACAATGAGCAGTTCTTC. This codes for CASRTSGRSYNEQFF. The full variable domain, in which reference TRBV28 and TRBJ2-1 provide the parts outside the CDR3, is DVKVTQSSRYLVKRTGEKVFLECVQDMDHENMFWYRQDPGLGLRLIYFSYDVKMKEKGDIPEGYSVSREKKERFSLILESASTNQTSMYLCASRTSGRSYNEQFFGPGTRLTVL.

The chain employs TRBV7-9 and TRBJ1-1; the match to TRBD1 covers 7 bases. Germline CDR1 SEHNR, CDR2 FQNEAQ (reference sequence). V lost 3 bases to trimming and J lost 4 bases; unmatched junction nucleotides: 2. The CDR3 runs to 13 residues. The CDR3 coding sequence is TGTGCCAGCAGCTTCGGGACAGTCACTGAAGCTTTCTTT. This gives the protein CASSFGTVTEAFF.

The rearrangement joins TRBV7-2 to TRBJ2-2, with D perhaps assigned TRBD1 or TRBD2 (5 bases each). Trimming pared 3 bases from V and 4 bases from J, leaving 12 bases between. This CDR3 comprises 15 residues. Germline CDR1 is SGHTA and CDR2 is FQGNSA. This CDR3 reads CASSLGPLATGELFF. The DNA of the CDR3 is TGTGCCAGCAGCTTGGGACCCTTAGCCACCGGGGAGCTGTTTTTT.

Regarding this clone: This may arise from a read error, as a much more abundant clone is one base away. The chain recombines TRBV2 with TRBJ1-3; tentatively, D is TRBD1 (6 bases). Germline CDR1 reads SNHLY; CDR2 reads FYNNEI. Trimming removed 6 bases from V and 0 bases from J, with 9 bases in between. This CDR3 has 14 amino acids. CDR3 DNA: TGTGCCAGCAGGGGGGACATCTCTGGAAACACCATATATTTT. The encoded protein is CASRGDISGNTIYF.

The chain is built from TRBV28 and TRBJ2-7, with 7 bases aligning to TRBD1. The CDR3 is made up of 14 amino acids. Per germline, CDR1 MDHEN and CDR2 SYDVKM. V lost 8 bases and J lost 2; bases outside the gene matches: 9. The CDR3 DNA sequence: TGTGCCAGCGAACAGACAGGGCACCCCTACGAGCAGTACTTC. It translates to CASEQTGHPYEQYF.

The gene calls are TRBV2 and TRBJ2-3; D is undetermined. V gave up 7 bases and J gave up 9 bases, with 11 bases separating them. From germline, CDR1 is SNHLY and CDR2 FYNNEI. This CDR3 spans 11 amino acids. CDR3 nucleotide sequence: TGTGCCAGCAAGAGGAGTTCGACGCAGTATTTT. Protein: CASKRSSTQYF.